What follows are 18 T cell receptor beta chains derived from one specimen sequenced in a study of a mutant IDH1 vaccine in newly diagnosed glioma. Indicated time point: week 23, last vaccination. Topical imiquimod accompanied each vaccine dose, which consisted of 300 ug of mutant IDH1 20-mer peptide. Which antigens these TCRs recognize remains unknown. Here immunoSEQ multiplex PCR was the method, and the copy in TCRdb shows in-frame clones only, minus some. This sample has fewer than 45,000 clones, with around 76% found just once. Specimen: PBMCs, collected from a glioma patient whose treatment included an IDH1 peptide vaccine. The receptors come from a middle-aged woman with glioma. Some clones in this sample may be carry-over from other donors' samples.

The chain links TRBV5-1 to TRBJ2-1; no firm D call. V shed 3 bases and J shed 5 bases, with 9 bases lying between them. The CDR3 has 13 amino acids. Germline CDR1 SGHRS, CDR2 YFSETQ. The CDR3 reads CASSSGRNNEQFF. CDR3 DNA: TGCGCCAGCAGCTCCGGTAGGAACAATGAGCAGTTCTTC.

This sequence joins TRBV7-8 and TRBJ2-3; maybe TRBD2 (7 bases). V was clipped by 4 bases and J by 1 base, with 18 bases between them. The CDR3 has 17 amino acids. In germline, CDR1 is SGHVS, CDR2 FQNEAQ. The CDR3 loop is CASSSGGPNPGTDTQYF. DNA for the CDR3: TGTGCCAGCAGCTCGGGGGGCCCCAATCCCGGCACAGATACGCAGTATTTT.

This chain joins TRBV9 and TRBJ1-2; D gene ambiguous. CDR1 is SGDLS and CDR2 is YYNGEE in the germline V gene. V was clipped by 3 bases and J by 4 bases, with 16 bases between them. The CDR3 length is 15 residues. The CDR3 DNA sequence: TGTGCCAGCAGCGACTCAGCCGGCCTCATCTATGGCTACACCTTC. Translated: CASSDSAGLIYGYTF.

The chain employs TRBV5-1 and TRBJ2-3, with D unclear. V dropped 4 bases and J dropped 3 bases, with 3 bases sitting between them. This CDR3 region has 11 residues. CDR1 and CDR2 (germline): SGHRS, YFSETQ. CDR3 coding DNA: TGCGCCAGCAGCCGGACAGATACGCAGTATTTT. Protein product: CASSRTDTQYF.

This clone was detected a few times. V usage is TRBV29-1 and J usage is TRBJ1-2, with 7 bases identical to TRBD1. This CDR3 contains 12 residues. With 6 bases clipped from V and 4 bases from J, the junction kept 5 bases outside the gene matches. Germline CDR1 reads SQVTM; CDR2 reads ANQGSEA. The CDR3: CSVHRGSYGYTF. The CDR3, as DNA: TGCAGCGTACACAGGGGCAGCTATGGCTACACCTTC.

The CDR3 DNA is TGCGCCAGCAGCCAAGATAACTTCCGGCAGTTCTTC. This sequence encodes CASSQDNFRQFF. The chain carries TRBV4-3 and TRBJ2-1, with no clear D. CDR3 length: 12 amino acids. The germline V gene encodes CDR1 LGHNA and CDR2 YSLEER. Trimming removed 0 bases from V and 12 bases from J, with 9 bases in between.

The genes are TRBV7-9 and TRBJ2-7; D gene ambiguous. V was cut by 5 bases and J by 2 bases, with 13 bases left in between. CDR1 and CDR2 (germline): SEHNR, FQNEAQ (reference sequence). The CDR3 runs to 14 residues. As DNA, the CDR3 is TGTGCCAGCAGCCCAACTTTAGGAGCCTACGAGCAGTACTTC. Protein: CASSPTLGAYEQYF.

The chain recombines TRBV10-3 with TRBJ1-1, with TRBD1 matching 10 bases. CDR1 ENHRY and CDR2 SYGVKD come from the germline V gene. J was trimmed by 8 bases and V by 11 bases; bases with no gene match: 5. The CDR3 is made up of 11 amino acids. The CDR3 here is CASTGGREAFF. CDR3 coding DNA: TGTGCCTCGACAGGGGGCCGGGAAGCTTTCTTT.

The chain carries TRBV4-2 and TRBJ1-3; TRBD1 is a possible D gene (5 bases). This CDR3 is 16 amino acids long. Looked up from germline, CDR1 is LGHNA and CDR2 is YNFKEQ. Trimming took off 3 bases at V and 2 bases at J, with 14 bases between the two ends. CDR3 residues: CASSQGPVGAGNTIYF. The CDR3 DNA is TGTGCCAGCAGCCAGGGGCCCGTGGGGGCTGGAAACACCATATATTTT.

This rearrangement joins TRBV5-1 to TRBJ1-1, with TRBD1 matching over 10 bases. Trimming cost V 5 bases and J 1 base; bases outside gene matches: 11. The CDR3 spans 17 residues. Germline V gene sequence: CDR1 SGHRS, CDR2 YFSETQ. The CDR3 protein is CASRQSTGGAENTEAFF. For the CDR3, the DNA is TGCGCCAGCAGACAATCGACAGGGGGCGCGGAGAACACTGAAGCTTTCTTT.

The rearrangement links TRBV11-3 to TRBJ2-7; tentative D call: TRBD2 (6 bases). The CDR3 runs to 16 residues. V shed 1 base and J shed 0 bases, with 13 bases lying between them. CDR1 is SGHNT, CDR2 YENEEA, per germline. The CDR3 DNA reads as TGTGCCAGCAGCTTAGGCCCTAGCGCCTACTCCTACGAGCAGTACTTC. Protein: CASSLGPSAYSYEQYF. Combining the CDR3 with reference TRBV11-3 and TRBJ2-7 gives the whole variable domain EAGVVQSPRYKIIEKKQPVAFWCNPISGHNTLYWYLQNLGQGPELLIRYENEEAVDDSQLPKDRFSAERLKGVDSTLKIQPAELGDSAVYLCASSLGPSAYSYEQYFGPGTRLTVT.

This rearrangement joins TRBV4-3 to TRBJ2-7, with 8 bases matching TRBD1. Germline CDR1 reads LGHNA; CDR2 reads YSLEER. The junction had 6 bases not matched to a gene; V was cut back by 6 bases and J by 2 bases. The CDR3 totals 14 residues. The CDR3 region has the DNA TGCGCCAGCAGTACGAACAGGGGGGCCTACGAGCAGTACTTC. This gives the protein CASSTNRGAYEQYF.

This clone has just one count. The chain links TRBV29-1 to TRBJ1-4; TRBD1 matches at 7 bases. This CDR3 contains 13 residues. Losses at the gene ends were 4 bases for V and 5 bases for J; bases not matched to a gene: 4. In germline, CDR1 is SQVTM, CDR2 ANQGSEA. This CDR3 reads CSVVSGQNEKLFF. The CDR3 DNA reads TGCAGCGTTGTTTCGGGACAGAATGAAAAACTGTTTTTT.

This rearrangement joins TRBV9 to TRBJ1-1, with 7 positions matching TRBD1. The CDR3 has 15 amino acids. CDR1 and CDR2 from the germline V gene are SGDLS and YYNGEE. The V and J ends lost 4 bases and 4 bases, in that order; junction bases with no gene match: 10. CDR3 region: CASSRQGGGGTEAFF. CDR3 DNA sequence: TGTGCCAGCAGCCGACAGGGCGGGGGAGGCACTGAAGCTTTCTTT.

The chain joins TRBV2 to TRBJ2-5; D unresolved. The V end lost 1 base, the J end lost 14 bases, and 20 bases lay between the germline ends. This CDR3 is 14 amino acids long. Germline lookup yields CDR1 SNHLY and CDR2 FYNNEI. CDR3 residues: CASSEGIGAYEQYF. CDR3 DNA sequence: TGTGCCAGCAGTGAAGGGATAGGCGCCTACGAGCAATACTTC.

CDR3 nucleotide sequence: TGTGCCAGCAGGAACGACAGGCAGCTGGGCGAGCAGTACTTC. It codes for CASRNDRQLGEQYF. This chain connects TRBV28 to TRBJ2-7; D is perhaps TRBD1 (6 bases). This CDR3 has 14 amino acids. Trimming removed 6 bases from V and 6 bases from J, with 18 bases in between. CDR1 and CDR2 from the germline V gene are MDHEN and SYDVKM. Together with reference TRBV28 and TRBJ2-7, the CDR3 gives the full variable domain: DVKVTQSSRYLVKRTGEKVFLECVQDMDHENMFWYRQDPGLGLRLIYFSYDVKMKEKGDIPEGYSVSREKKERFSLILESASTNQTSMYLCASRNDRQLGEQYFGPGTRLTVT.

The DNA of the CDR3 is TGCGCCAGCAGCCAAGGTTTAGGCCCCAATGAGCAGTTCTTC. Protein: CASSQGLGPNEQFF. V gene TRBV4-3 combines with J gene TRBJ2-1; no clear D. V lost 1 base and J lost 6, with 10 bases in between. Per the germline V gene, CDR1 is LGHNA and CDR2 is YSLEER. The CDR3 contains 14 residues.

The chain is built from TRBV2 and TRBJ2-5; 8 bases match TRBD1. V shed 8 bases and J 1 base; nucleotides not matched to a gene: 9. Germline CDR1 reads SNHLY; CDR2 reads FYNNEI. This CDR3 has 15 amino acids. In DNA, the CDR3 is TGTGCCAGCGGGATATCGGGACAGGTCCAAGAGACCCAGTACTTC. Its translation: CASGISGQVQETQYF.